These 9 T cell receptor beta chains were sequenced from one sample in a study of CD8+ T cells in alopecia areata. Treatment defined: oral pan-JAK inhibitor, 5-10 mg twice daily. cDNA reverse transcribed from extracted RNA served as the sequencing template. Sequenced by immunoSEQ multiplex PCR; TCRdb stores in-frame clones only, minus some. The sample has more than 200,000 clones; around three fifths are singletons. Sequenced here: CD4+ T cells sorted from blood, sampled at week 4, from a patient treated with tofacitinib. Every receptor here comes from a human donor with alopecia areata.

The rearrangement uses TRBV7-2 and TRBJ2-3, with D perhaps given as TRBD1 or TRBD2 (6 bases each). Trimming left V 3 bases short and J 4 bases short, with 8 bases between. CDR1 and CDR2 from the germline V gene are SGHTA and FQGNSA. The CDR3 runs to 13 residues. The CDR3 region has the DNA TGTGCCAGCAGCTTGGGGGGCCCAGATACGCAGTATTTT. Translating gives CASSLGGPDTQYF.

The chain couples TRBV4-1 to TRBJ2-3; no clear D. The CDR3 is 15 amino acids. Looked up from germline, CDR1 is MGHRA and CDR2 is YSYEKL. The V and J ends lost 4 bases and 6 bases respectively, with 17 bases between them. This CDR3 reads CASSLRAQSSDTQYF. As DNA, the CDR3 is TGCGCCAGCAGCCTCCGGGCCCAGAGCTCGGATACGCAGTATTTT.

The gene calls are TRBV27 and TRBJ2-5; 14 bases align to TRBD2. The CDR3 totals 16 residues. V gave up 6 bases and J gave up 1 base; unmatched junction bases: 4. The germline V gene encodes CDR1 MNHEY and CDR2 SMNVEV (reference sequence). CDR3 DNA sequence: TGTGCCAGCAGCCGGACTAGCGGGGGGAGCCAAGAGACCCAGTACTTC. Protein: CASSRTSGGSQETQYF.

The chain carries TRBV29-1 and TRBJ2-7, with D perhaps matching TRBD1 (6 bases). Germline V gene sequence: CDR1 SQVTM, CDR2 ANQGSEA. This CDR3 is built from 16 residues. The V end was cut by 3 bases, the J end by 0 bases, with 18 bases between. The CDR3: CSVERRERTVSYEQYF. Written as DNA, the CDR3 is TGCAGCGTTGAGCGAAGGGAGCGGACAGTCTCCTACGAGCAGTACTTC.

The V gene is TRBV30, the J gene TRBJ2-7, with TRBD1 identical over 8 bases. Germline values: CDR1 GTSNPN, CDR2 SVGIG (reference sequence). CDR3 size: 13 residues. The J segment lost 6 bases and the V segment lost 3 bases, leaving 7 bases of the junction unmatched. The CDR3 spells CAWSRGLLGEQYF. CDR3 nucleotides: TGTGCCTGGAGCAGGGGGCTCTTGGGCGAGCAGTACTTC.

The chain combines TRBV10-2 with TRBJ2-2; no definite D call. V was pared by 4 bases and J by 5 bases, with 8 bases between. Germline V lookup: CDR1 WSHSY, CDR2 SAAADI. The CDR3 is made up of 13 amino acids. In nucleotides, the CDR3 is TGCGCCAGCAGTGGGGCCGCAACCGGGGAGCTGTTTTTT. This translates into CASSGAATGELFF.

This sequence joins TRBV6-5 and TRBJ2-7; TRBD1 matches at 10 bases. CDR1 is MNHEY and CDR2 is SVGAGI in the germline V gene. The CDR3 is 13 residues long. Losses at the gene ends were 5 bases for V and 5 bases for J; bases not matched to a gene: 3. DNA of the CDR3: TGTGCCAGCAGTACTGGACAGGGGGACGAGCAGTACTTC. Its translation: CASSTGQGDEQYF.

This clone was seen a handful of times. V and J are TRBV6-5 and TRBJ2-7; D remains unclear. Looked up from germline, CDR1 is MNHEY and CDR2 is SVGAGI. Trimming stripped 2 bases from V and 2 bases from J, with 7 bases between. The CDR3 has 13 residues. Written as DNA, the CDR3 is TGTGCCAGCAGTTACGACCGGGCCTACGAGCAGTACTTC. Amino acid sequence: CASSYDRAYEQYF.

The chain recombines TRBV30 with TRBJ2-6, with 7 bases matching TRBD1. This CDR3 spans 17 amino acids. The V and J ends lost 6 bases and 0 bases, in that order; junction bases with no gene match: 11. Germline CDR1 reads GTSNPN; CDR2 reads SVGIG (reference sequence). CDR3 loop: CACPRDRTYSGANVLTF. The CDR3 DNA sequence: TGTGCCTGCCCCCGGGACAGAACTTACTCTGGGGCCAACGTCCTGACTTTC.